The present T cell receptor beta chain was sequenced within a study of PD-L1 blockade in urothelial cancer. Study as a whole: Patients started atezolizumab in the mid-2010s, 1,200 mg intravenously every 3 weeks. At 3 weeks after treatment start (second dose) and again at 6 weeks, blood was analyzed. Specimens of blood held a median count of roughly 150,000 T cells.

Time point denoted: pretreatment peripheral blood. In germline, CDR1 is LNHDA, CDR2 SQIVND (reference sequence). The CDR3 length is 17 residues. With 4 bases clipped from V and 2 bases from J, the junction kept 9 bases outside the gene matches. Synthetically made TCR analog templates were put into each PCR as spikes. The table came from immunoSEQ multiplex PCR; TCRdb's copy has only in-frame clones and leaves some out. The table shows under 70,000 clones, with approximately 83% occurring only once. V gene TRBV19 combines with J gene TRBJ2-7; TRBD2 matches 12 bases. This TCR derives from a man between 65 and 85 years old with urothelial cancer. This sample comprised PBMCs, obtained around atezolizumab (anti-PD-L1) treatment. In DNA form, the CDR3 reads TGTGCCAGTAGTAGACTAGCGGGAGCCCAATCGCCCTACGAGCAGTACTTC. Protein product: CASSRLAGAQSPYEQYF.